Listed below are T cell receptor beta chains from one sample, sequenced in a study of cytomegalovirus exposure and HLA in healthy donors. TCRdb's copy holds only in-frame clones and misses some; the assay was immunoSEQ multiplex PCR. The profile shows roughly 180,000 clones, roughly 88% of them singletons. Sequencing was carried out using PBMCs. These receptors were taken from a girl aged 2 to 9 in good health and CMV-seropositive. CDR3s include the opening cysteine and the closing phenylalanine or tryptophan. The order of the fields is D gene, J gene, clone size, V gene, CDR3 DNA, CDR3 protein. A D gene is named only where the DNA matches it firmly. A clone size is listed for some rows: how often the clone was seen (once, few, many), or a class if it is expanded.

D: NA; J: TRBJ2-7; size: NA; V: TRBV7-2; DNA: TGTGCCAGCAGCTCCGACACAGCGGTGGCCTACGAGCAGTACTTC; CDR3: CASSSDTAVAYEQYF
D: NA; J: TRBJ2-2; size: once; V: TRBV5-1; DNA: TGCGCCAGCAGCTTGGGCTACAACACCGGGGAGCTGTTTTTT; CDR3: CASSLGYNTGELFF
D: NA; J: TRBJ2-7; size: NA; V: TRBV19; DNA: TGTGCCAGTAAGCCGGGACAAATTTCTAGCTCCTACGAGCAGTACTTC; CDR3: CASKPGQISSSYEQYF
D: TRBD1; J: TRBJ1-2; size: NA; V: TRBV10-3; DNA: TGTGCCATCAGTGAGACAGGGGTCGACTATGGCTACACCTTC; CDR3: CAISETGVDYGYTF
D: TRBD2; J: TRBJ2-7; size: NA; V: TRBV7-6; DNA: TGTGCCAGCAGCTTAGGGCGGGAGGGGGACGAGCAGTACTTC; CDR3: CASSLGREGDEQYF
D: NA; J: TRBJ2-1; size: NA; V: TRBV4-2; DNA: TGTGCCAGCAGCCTGAACGAGGGCTACAATGAGCAGTTCTTC; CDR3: CASSLNEGYNEQFF
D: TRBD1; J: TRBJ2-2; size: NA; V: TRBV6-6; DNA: TGTGCCGGACGCAAACGACAGGGCTCGAACACCGGGGAGCTGTTTTTT; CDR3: CAGRKRQGSNTGELFF
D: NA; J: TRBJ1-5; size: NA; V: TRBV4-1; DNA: TGCGCCAGCAGCCAGCACAGATTCAATCAGCCCCAGCATTTT; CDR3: CASSQHRFNQPQHF
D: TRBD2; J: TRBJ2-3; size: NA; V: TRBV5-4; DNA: TGTGCCAGCAGCTTGAGGGAGGGGCAGACGGCGCAGTATTTT; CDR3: CASSLREGQTAQYF
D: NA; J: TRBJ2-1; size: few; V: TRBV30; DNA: TGTGCCTGGAGTAGGCCTTTTTCGGGGGACTCCTACAATGAGCAGTTCTTC; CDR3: CAWSRPFSGDSYNEQFF
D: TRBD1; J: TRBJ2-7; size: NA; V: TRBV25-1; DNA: TGTGCCAGCAGTGAAGAGGGACAGCTTCTCCCCTACGAGCAGTACTTC; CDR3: CASSEEGQLLPYEQYF
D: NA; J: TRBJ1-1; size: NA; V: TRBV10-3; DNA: TGTGCCATCAATGGCGAAAGGGGCAACACTGAAGCTTTCTTT; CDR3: CAINGERGNTEAFF
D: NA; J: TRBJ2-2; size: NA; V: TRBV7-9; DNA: TGTGCCAGCAGCCTACTTTCTAGCGCCGGGGAGCTGTTTTTT; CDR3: CASSLLSSAGELFF
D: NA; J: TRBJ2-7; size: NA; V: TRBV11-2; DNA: TGTGCCAGCAGCCTGTCCACGATTCCTCAAAGGGGTGAGCAGTACTTC; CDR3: CASSLSTIPQRGEQYF
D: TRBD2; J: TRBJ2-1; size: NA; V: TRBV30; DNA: TGTGCCTGGAATCGACTAGCGGGAAGGGGTGAAGAGCAGTTCTTC; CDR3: CAWNRLAGRGEEQFF
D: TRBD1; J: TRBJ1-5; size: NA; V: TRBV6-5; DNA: TGTGCCAGCAGTCAACAGGGGGGCAATCAGCCCCAGCATTTT; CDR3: CASSQQGGNQPQHF
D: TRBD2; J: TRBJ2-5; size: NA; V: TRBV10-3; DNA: TGTGCCATCAACAGCGGGAGGGCCTCCGAGACCCAGTACTTC; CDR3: CAINSGRASETQYF
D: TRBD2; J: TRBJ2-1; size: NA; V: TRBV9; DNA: TGTGCCAGCAGCACGGGACTAGCTGGCTATGAGCAGTTCTTC; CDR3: CASSTGLAGYEQFF
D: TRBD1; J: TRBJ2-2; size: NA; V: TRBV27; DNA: TGTGCCAGCAGGGCTACCGGGACAGACACCGGGGAGCTGTTTTTT; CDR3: CASRATGTDTGELFF
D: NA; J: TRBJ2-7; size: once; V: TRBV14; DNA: TGTGCCAGCAGCGACGGGACTCTACAAGCCCAGCAGTACTTC; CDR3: CASSDGTLQAQQYF
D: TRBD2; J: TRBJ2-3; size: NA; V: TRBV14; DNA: TGTGCCAGCAGCCAAACTAGCGGAACTAGCACAGATACGCAGTATTTT; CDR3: CASSQTSGTSTDTQYF
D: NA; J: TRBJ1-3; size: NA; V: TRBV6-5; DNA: TGTGCCAGCCGCCCCGTGGACACATCTGGAAACACCATATATTTT; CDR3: CASRPVDTSGNTIYF
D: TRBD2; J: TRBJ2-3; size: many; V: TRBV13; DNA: TGTGCCAGCAGGAAGGGGTTCGGGCGGGGGGATTCGGCAGATACGCAGTATTTT; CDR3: CASRKGFGRGDSADTQYF
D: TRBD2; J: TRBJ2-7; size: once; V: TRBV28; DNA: TGTGCCAGCACCCTGGGGGGGGACCACGAGCAGTACTTC; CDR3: CASTLGGDHEQYF
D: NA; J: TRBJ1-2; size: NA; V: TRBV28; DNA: TGTGCCAGCAGTTTCGGAGAATTTAACTATGGCTACACCTTC; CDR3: CASSFGEFNYGYTF
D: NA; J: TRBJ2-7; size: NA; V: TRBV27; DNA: TGTGCCAGCAGTCTAAACCCACAAACAGGGTGCGAGCAGTACTTC; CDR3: CASSLNPQTGCEQYF
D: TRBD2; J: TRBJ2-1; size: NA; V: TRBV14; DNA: TGTGCCAGCAGCCTCGGGGGTAGCGGGAGGTTGGATGAGCAGTTCTTC; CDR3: CASSLGGSGRLDEQFF
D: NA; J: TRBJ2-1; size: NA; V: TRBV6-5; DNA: TGTGCCAGCAGTTACGGTGGACAAGCCAACCCAGAGTTCTTC; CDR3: CASSYGGQANPEFF
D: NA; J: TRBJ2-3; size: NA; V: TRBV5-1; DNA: TGCGCCAGCAGCTACCGACTAGATCGGCCCAATACGCAGTATTTT; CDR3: CASSYRLDRPNTQYF
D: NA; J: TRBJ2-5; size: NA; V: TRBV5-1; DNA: TGCGCCAGCAGCATATACGGGTGGCAAGAGACCCAGTACTTC; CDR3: CASSIYGWQETQYF
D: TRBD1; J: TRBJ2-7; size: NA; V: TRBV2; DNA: TGTGCCAGCCGGGACAGTACCTACGAGCAGTACTTC; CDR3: CASRDSTYEQYF
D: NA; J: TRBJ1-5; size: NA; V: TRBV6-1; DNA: TGTGCCAGCACCGCGGGAGGTCGAAATCAGCCCCAGCATTTT; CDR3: CASTAGGRNQPQHF
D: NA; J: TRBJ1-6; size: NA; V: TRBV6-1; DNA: TGTGCCAGCAGTGAATTCTTGGAGGGTTCACCCCTCCACTTT; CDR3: CASSEFLEGSPLHF
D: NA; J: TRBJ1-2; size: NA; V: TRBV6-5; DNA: TGTGCCAGCAGTTATCGAGGGGACATCTATGGCTACACCTTC; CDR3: CASSYRGDIYGYTF
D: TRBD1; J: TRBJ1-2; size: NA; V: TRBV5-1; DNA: TGCGCCAGCAGTTCGAACCCCGGACAGGGAGGAAGTGGCTACACCTTC; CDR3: CASSSNPGQGGSGYTF
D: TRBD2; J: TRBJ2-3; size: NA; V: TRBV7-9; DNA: TGTGCCAGCAGCCCTAGCGGGAGGTTGACAGATACGCAGTATTTT; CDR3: CASSPSGRLTDTQYF
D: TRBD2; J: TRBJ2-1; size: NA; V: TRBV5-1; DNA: TGCGCCAGCAGCTTGGACTTCGGACTAGCGGGAGTAAGCTCCTACAATGAGCAGTTCTTC; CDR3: CASSLDFGLAGVSSYNEQFF
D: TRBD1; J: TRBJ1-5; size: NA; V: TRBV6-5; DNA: TGTGCCAGCAGTTACGGGACAGGGAGTCAGCCCCAGCATTTT; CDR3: CASSYGTGSQPQHF
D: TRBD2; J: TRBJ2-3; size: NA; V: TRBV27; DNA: TGTGCCAGCAGCCTTTTCGGGAGGCAACGAGGAGATACGCAGTATTTT; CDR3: CASSLFGRQRGDTQYF
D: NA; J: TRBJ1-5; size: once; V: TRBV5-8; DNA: TGTGCCAGCAGCCACGAAGATGGGAAAGGAGGCCAGCCCCAGCATTTT; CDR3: CASSHEDGKGGQPQHF